Detailed here is one TCR beta chain. The CDR3 sequence is 16 residues long. Looked up from germline, CDR1 is SGHTA and CDR2 is FQGNSA. With 1 base removed from V and 7 bases from J, the gap between germline ends came to 14 bases. Investigators performed immunoSEQ version v3.0 at survey level. Generated by immunoSEQ multiplex PCR, the TCRdb table keeps only in-frame clones and is missing some. The data show approximately 24,000 clones, approximately 80% seen once. The data derive from a study of long-term antiretroviral therapy in people with HIV. The origin of this receptor is a man aged 30 to 45 with HIV. V and J are TRBV7-2 and TRBJ1-6; tentative D call: TRBD1 (6 bases). Sequenced here: unsorted PBMCs, sampled roughly 6.2 years after starting antiretroviral therapy. DNA of the CDR3: TGTGCCAGCAGCTTAGATGGGGGCAATCGCAATTCACCCCTCCACTTT. Amino acids: CASSLDGGNRNSPLHF. The full variable domain, with the rest looked up from reference TRBV7-2 and TRBJ1-6, is GAGVSQSPSNKVTEKGKDVELRCDPISGHTALYWYRQSLGQGLEFLIYFQGNSAPDKSGLPSDRFSAERTGGSVSTLTIQRTQQEDSAVYLCASSLDGGNRNSPLHFGNGTRLTVT.